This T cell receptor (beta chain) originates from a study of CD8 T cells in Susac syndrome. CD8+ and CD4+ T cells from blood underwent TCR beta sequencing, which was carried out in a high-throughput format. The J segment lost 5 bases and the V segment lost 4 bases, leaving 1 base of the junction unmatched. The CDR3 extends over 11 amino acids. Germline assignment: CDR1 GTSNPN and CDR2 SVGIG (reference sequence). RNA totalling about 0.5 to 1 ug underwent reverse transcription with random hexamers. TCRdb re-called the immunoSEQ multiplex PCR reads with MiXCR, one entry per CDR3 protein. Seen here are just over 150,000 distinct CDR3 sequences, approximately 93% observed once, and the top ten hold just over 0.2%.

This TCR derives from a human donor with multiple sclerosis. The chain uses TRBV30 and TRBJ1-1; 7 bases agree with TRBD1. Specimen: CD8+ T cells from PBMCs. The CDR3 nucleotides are TGTGCCTGGAACAGGGGAACTGAAGCTTTCTTT. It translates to CAWNRGTEAFF.